This TCR beta chain came from a study of T cell clonality in common variable immunodeficiency. The study, taken as a whole, reports: In common variable immunodeficiency, TCR beta chains reportedly carried fewer deletions and N-nucleotide insertions.

Only in-frame clones appear in the TCRdb table, and some are missing; sequencing was by immunoSEQ multiplex PCR. The table lists about 35,000 clones, with no singletons. This clone was detected many times. Its antigen remains unidentified. A read error may be the cause here, since a much bigger clone is one base away. The source is a person between 18 and 70 years old in good health. Source material: peripheral blood mononuclear cells.

The CDR3 is CACQGGARPGANVLFF. CDR3 DNA (partial): TGTGCCTGCCAAGGGGGCGCGAGACCTGGGGCCAACGTG. This chain links TRBV30 with TRBJ2-2, with 7 bases that match TRBD1. The CDR3 goes on 3 residues after the read ends, and that part is filled in from the germline J gene. The germline CDR1 and CDR2 sequences are GTSNPN and SVGIG (reference sequence). There are 16 residues in the CDR3.